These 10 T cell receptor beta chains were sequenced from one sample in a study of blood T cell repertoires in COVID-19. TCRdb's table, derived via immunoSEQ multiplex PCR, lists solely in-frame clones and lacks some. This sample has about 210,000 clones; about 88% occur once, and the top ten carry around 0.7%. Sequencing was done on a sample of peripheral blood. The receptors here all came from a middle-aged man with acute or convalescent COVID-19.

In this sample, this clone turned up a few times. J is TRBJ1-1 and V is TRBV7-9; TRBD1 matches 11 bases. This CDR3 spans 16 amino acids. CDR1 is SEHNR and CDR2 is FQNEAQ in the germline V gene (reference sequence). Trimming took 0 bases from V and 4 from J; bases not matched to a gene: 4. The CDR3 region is CASSLAWTGGTTEAFF. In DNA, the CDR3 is TGTGCCAGCAGCTTAGCGTGGACAGGGGGCACCACTGAAGCTTTCTTT.

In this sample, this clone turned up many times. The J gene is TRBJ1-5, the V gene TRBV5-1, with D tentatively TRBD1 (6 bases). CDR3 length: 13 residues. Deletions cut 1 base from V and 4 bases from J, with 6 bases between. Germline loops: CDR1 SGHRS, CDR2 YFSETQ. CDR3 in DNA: TGCGCCAGCAGCTTGCAGGGGAATCAGCCCCAGCATTTT. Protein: CASSLQGNQPQHF. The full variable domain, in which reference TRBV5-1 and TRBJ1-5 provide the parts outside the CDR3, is KAGVTQTPRYLIKTRGQQVTLSCSPISGHRSVSWYQQTPGQGLQFLFEYFSETQRNKGNFPGRFSGRQFSNSRSEMNVSTLELGDSALYLCASSLQGNQPQHFGDGTRLSIL.

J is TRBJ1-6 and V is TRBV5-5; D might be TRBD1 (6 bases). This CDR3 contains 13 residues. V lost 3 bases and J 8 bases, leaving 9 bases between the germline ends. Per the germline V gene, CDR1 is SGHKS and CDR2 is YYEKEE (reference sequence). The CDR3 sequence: CASSSSGDSPLHF. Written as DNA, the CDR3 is TGTGCCAGCAGCTCCTCAGGGGATTCACCCCTCCACTTT.

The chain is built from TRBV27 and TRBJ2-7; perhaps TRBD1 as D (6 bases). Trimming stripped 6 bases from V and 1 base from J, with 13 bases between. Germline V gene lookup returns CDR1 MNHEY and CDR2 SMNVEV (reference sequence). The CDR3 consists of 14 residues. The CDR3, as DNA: TGTGCCAGCAGCTTCGACAGGATTTCCTACGAGCAGTACTTC. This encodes CASSFDRISYEQYF.

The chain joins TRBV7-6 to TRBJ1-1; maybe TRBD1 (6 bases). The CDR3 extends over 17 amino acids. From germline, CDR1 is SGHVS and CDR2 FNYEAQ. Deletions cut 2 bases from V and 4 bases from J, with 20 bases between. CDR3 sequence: CASSLRGGGFPGTEAFF. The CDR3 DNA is TGTGCCAGCAGCTTACGGGGGGGCGGCTTCCCGGGCACTGAAGCTTTCTTT.

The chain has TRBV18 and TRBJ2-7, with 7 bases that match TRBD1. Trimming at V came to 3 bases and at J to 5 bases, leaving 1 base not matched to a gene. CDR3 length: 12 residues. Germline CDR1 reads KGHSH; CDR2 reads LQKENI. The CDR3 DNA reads TGTGCCAGCTCACCGACAGGGAACGAGCAGTACTTC. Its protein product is CASSPTGNEQYF. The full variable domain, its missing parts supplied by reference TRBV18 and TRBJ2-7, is NAGVMQNPRHLVRRRGQEARLRCSPMKGHSHVYWYRQLPEEGLKFMVYLQKENIIDESGMPKERFSAEFPKEGPSILRIQQVVRGDSAAYFCASSPTGNEQYFGPGTRLTVT.

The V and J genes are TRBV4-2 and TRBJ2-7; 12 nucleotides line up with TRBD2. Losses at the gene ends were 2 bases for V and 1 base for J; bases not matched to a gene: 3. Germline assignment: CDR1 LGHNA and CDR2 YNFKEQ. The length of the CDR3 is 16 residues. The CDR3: CASSQSLAGGSYEQYF. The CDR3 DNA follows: TGTGCCAGCAGCCAATCACTAGCGGGGGGTTCCTACGAGCAGTACTTC.

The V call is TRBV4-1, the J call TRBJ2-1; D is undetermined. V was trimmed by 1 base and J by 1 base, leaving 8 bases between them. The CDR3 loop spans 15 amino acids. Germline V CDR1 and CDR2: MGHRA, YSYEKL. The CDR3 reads CASSQATSSYNEQFF. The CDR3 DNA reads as TGCGCCAGCAGCCAAGCTACGAGTTCCTACAATGAGCAGTTCTTC.

This CDR3 reads CASSIQGHSSNQPQHF. In DNA, the CDR3 is TGTGCCAGCAGCATACAGGGACACTCTAGCAATCAGCCCCAGCATTTT. The V and J genes are TRBV7-8 and TRBJ1-5, with D maybe TRBD1 (6 bases). Germline V gene data show CDR1 as SGHVS and CDR2 as FQNEAQ. The CDR3 extends over 16 amino acids. Trimming removed 5 bases at V and 0 bases at J, with 14 bases between.

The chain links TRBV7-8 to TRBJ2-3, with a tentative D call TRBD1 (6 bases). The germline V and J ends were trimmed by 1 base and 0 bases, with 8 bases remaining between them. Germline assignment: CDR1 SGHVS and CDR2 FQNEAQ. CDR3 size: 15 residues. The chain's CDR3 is CASSLVTGSTDTQYF. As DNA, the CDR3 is TGTGCCAGCAGCTTAGTTACAGGGAGCACAGATACGCAGTATTTT.